The 14 T cell receptor beta chains below all came from one sample that was sequenced in a study of CD8 T cells in Susac syndrome. An amount of RNA that ranged from roughly 0.45 to 1 ug was reverse transcribed with random hexamers. TCRdb ran MiXCR on the immunoSEQ multiplex PCR reads and lists one entry per CDR3 protein. The sample has 150,000 or so distinct CDR3 sequences, around 95% seen once; the top ten hold more than 0.2%. Sequencing input: CD8+ T cells from PBMCs. All receptors come from a human donor with multiple sclerosis.

This sequence joins TRBV4-2 and TRBJ2-4; the match to TRBD1 covers 7 bases. The CDR3 spans 16 residues. From germline, CDR1 is LGHNA and CDR2 YNFKEQ. Trimming at V came to 2 bases and at J to 3 bases, leaving 7 bases not matched to a gene. CDR3 DNA: TGTGCCAGCAGCCAAAAGACAGGGAACCTCAAAAACATTCAGTACTTC. Residues: CASSQKTGNLKNIQYF.

V and J are TRBV5-4 and TRBJ2-1, with D hard to call. Germline V gives CDR1 SGHNT, CDR2 YYREEE (reference sequence). CDR3 length equals 12 residues. V was trimmed by 2 bases and J by 7 bases, leaving 7 bases between them. The DNA for the CDR3 is TGTGCCAGCAGCTTTTCGGATAATGAGCAGTTCTTC. Translating gives CASSFSDNEQFF.

This clonotype was recorded once. J is TRBJ1-4 and V is TRBV5-1; D might be TRBD1 (6 bases). Trimming removed 4 bases from V and 5 bases from J, with 15 bases in between. The CDR3 is made up of 15 amino acids. The germline V gene encodes CDR1 SGHRS and CDR2 YFSETQ. The CDR3 loop reads CASSPDRRSNEKLFF. Written as DNA, the CDR3 is TGCGCCAGCAGCCCCGACAGGCGGTCGAATGAAAAACTGTTTTTT.

The CDR3 loop reads CASSLAGGEDNQPQHF. CDR3 DNA: TGTGCCAGCAGTTTAGCAGGGGGCGAGGATAATCAGCCCCAGCATTTT. The chain couples TRBV28 to TRBJ1-5, with TRBD1 matching 8 bases. The CDR3 is 16 amino acids. V gave up 2 bases and J gave up 4 bases; unmatched junction bases: 7. Germline CDR1 reads MDHEN; CDR2 reads SYDVKM.

The CDR3 sequence: CASRGGYEQFF. In DNA, the CDR3 is TGTGCCAGCAGAGGTGGCTATGAGCAGTTCTTC. The genes are TRBV7-9 and TRBJ2-1; D unclear. The V and J ends lost 6 bases and 8 bases respectively, with 8 bases between them. The CDR3 spans 11 residues. The germline V gene encodes CDR1 SEHNR and CDR2 FQNEAQ (reference sequence).

J is TRBJ1-5 and V is TRBV6-1; TRBD1 is a possible D gene (6 bases). V lost 2 bases to trimming and J lost 4 bases, with 15 bases between them. Germline values: CDR1 MNHNS, CDR2 SASEGT. This CDR3 comprises 16 residues. This chain's CDR3 is CASSESVGQTNQPQHF. The CDR3 nucleotides are TGTGCCAGCAGTGAATCGGTCGGACAGACTAATCAGCCCCAGCATTTT.

This clonotype was seen a single time. The chain couples TRBV5-1 to TRBJ2-7, with TRBD1 identical over 7 bases. From germline, CDR1 is SGHRS and CDR2 YFSETQ. This CDR3 has 14 residues. The junction had 7 bases not matched to a gene; V was cut back by 4 bases and J by 3 bases. Here the CDR3 reads CASSLRAGGYEQYF. Written as DNA, the CDR3 is TGCGCCAGCAGCCTTCGGGCAGGGGGCTACGAGCAGTACTTC. The full variable domain, with the rest looked up from reference TRBV5-1 and TRBJ2-7, is KAGVTQTPRYLIKTRGQQVTLSCSPISGHRSVSWYQQTPGQGLQFLFEYFSETQRNKGNFPGRFSGRQFSNSRSEMNVSTLELGDSALYLCASSLRAGGYEQYFGPGTRLTVT.

The CDR3 here is CASMGVDTQYF. DNA of the CDR3: TGTGCCAGCATGGGGGTTGATACGCAGTATTTT. This chain links TRBV2 with TRBJ2-3; D may match TRBD1 or TRBD2 (5 bases each). CDR1 SNHLY and CDR2 FYNNEI come from the germline V gene. Trimming pared 7 bases from V and 6 bases from J, leaving 8 bases between. The CDR3 contains 11 residues.

This clonotype was detected many times. The chain joins TRBV3-1 to TRBJ2-7; D gene ambiguous. Trimming took off 3 bases at V and 3 bases at J, with 6 bases between the two ends. Germline V CDR1 and CDR2: LGHDT, YNNKEL (reference sequence). CDR3 length: 12 residues. The CDR3 region is CASSQGSYEQYF. The CDR3 nucleotides read TGTGCCAGCAGCCAGGGCAGCTACGAGCAGTACTTC.

The gene calls are TRBV19 and TRBJ2-7; D might be TRBD1 or TRBD2, each matching 5 bases. The CDR3 is 14 residues long. Deletions cut 3 bases from V and 2 bases from J, with 11 bases between. From germline, CDR1 is LNHDA and CDR2 SQIVND (reference sequence). The CDR3 is CASSILPGPYEQYF. The DNA of the CDR3 is TGTGCCAGTAGTATCCTGCCGGGGCCCTACGAGCAGTACTTC.

This clonotype was seen once. This chain joins TRBV3-1 and TRBJ2-3, with 9 nucleotides matching TRBD2. The germline V gene has CDR1 LGHDT and CDR2 YNNKEL (reference sequence). There are 16 residues in the CDR3. V was pared by 1 base and J by 2 bases, with 4 bases of the junction left unmatched. The DNA for the CDR3 is TGTGCCAGCAGCCAAGTAGCGGGGGCGACCACAGATACGCAGTATTTT. The encoded protein is CASSQVAGATTDTQYF.

The V gene is TRBV6-2 or TRBV6-3, the J gene TRBJ1-4, with a possible D match to TRBD1 (5 bases). The CDR3 is made up of 13 amino acids. Germline CDR1 MNHEY, CDR2 SVGEGT. V was clipped by 7 bases and J by 3 bases, with 9 bases between them. DNA for the CDR3: TGTGCCAGCACCGACAGCCCTAATGAAAAACTGTTTTTT. This codes for CASTDSPNEKLFF.

The chain links TRBV19 to TRBJ1-5, with a possible D match to TRBD1 (6 bases). The CDR3 loop spans 15 amino acids. V was clipped by 8 bases and J by 0 bases, with 14 bases between them. Germline loops: CDR1 LNHDA, CDR2 SQIVND (reference sequence). The CDR3: CASSHQGHSNQPQHF. The CDR3 bases are TGTGCCAGTTCTCATCAGGGACATAGCAATCAGCCCCAGCATTTT.

This sequence joins TRBV11-2 and TRBJ1-1; a possible D gene is TRBD1 (5 bases). The ends were cut back, 1 base at V and 7 bases at J, with 7 bases in the middle. The CDR3 is 12 residues long. The germline gives CDR1 SGHAT, CDR2 FQNNGV. The CDR3 here is CASSLVQVEAFF. DNA for the CDR3: TGTGCCAGCAGCTTAGTACAGGTTGAAGCTTTCTTT.